Presented here are 21 T cell receptor beta chains from one specimen sequenced in a study of T-cell memory formation after mild COVID-19. TCRdb re-derived calls from the 5' RACE reads in MiXCR, one entry per CDR3 protein. This sample has approximately 240,000 distinct CDR3 sequences, with around 17% found just once. Sequenced material: PBMCs or a T cell subset sorted from them (not recorded which). The receptors were sampled from a man younger than 30 who had mild COVID-19 (a few samples of this study predate the infection). Cell type and time point are not known.

This chain links TRBV21-1 with TRBJ1-6; TRBD1 was called by the table and not checked on the DNA. TRBV21-1 is a pseudogene. The length of the CDR3 is 15 residues. CDR3 amino acids: CASSKMTAYNSPLHF. The DNA for the CDR3 is TGTGCCAGCAGCAAAATGACAGCTTATAATTCACCCCTCCACTTT.

The genes are TRBV20-1 and TRBJ1-1; no clear D. Trimming removed 0 bases at V and 0 bases at J, with 5 bases between. The CDR3 loop spans 13 amino acids. Germline V gives CDR1 DFQATT, CDR2 SNEGSKA (reference sequence). The CDR3 sequence: CSARDLLNTEAFF. CDR3 bases: TGCAGTGCTAGAGATCTCCTGAACACTGAAGCTTTCTTT.

The V and J genes are TRBV2 and TRBJ1-6; possible D gene TRBD1, 5 bases. Deletions cut 11 bases from V and 9 bases from J, with 17 bases between. The germline V gene encodes CDR1 SNHLY and CDR2 FYNNEI. The CDR3 extends over 13 amino acids. The CDR3: CAWVGDPSSPLHF. DNA of the CDR3: TGTGCCTGGGTCGGGGACCCGAGTTCACCCCTCCACTTT.

This chain joins TRBV5-1 and TRBJ2-3; 15 nucleotides agree with TRBD2. The germline CDR1 and CDR2 sequences are SGHRS and YFSETQ. J lost 7 bases, V lost 5 bases, and 8 bases had no gene match. The CDR3 sequence is 16 residues long. The CDR3 DNA follows: TGCGCCAGCAGGGAAGGGACTAGCGGGGGGCAAAATACGCAGTATTTT. Residues: CASREGTSGGQNTQYF.

This clonotype appeared a few times. This sequence joins TRBV12-3 or TRBV12-4 and TRBJ1-3; the D gene is possibly TRBD1 (6 bases). The CDR3 spans 15 residues. The germline V and J ends were trimmed by 6 bases and 6 bases, with 18 bases remaining between them. CDR3 in amino acids: CASRTSGTRVNTIYF. The CDR3 DNA reads TGTGCCAGCAGAACCTCCGGGACAAGAGTAAACACCATATATTTT.

This rearrangement joins TRBV15 to TRBJ1-1, with no clear D. V was trimmed by 0 bases and J by 7 bases, leaving 12 bases between them. CDR1 and CDR2 (germline): LNHNV, YYDKDF (reference sequence). This CDR3 comprises 14 residues. CDR3 nucleotides: TGTGCCACCAGCAGAGATCCCGTTAGCCTTGAAGCTTTCTTT. This translates into CATSRDPVSLEAFF.

Ten or more counts support this clonotype. The chain employs TRBV5-1 and TRBJ2-1, with TRBD1 identical over 7 bases. This CDR3 spans 15 amino acids. V gave up 1 base and J gave up 2 bases; unmatched junction bases: 3. Germline V gene sequence: CDR1 SGHRS, CDR2 YFSETQ. The DNA of the CDR3 is TGCGCCAGCAGCTTGCCAAGGGGGCCCTACAATGAGCAGTTCTTC. It codes for CASSLPRGPYNEQFF.

This clonotype came up a few times. This sequence joins TRBV19 and TRBJ2-7; 9 nucleotides align to TRBD2. This CDR3 has 13 residues. Germline V gene sequence: CDR1 LNHDA, CDR2 SQIVND (reference sequence). The V segment lost 4 bases and the J segment 13 bases; nucleotides outside the gene matches: 11. This CDR3 is CASSNSGGAGFYF. As DNA, the CDR3 is TGTGCCAGTAGTAATAGCGGGGGAGCCGGGTTCTACTTC.

There are many counts of this clonotype. The genes are TRBV12-3 or TRBV12-4 and TRBJ2-1; 11 positions match TRBD1. With 7 bases clipped from V and 6 bases from J, the junction kept 5 bases outside the gene matches. This CDR3 contains 14 residues. The CDR3 reads CASTQGQGVNEQFF. As DNA, the CDR3 is TGTGCCAGCACCCAGGGACAGGGGGTCAATGAGCAGTTCTTC.

This clonotype was seen a few times. This CDR3 is CASSTSGGETQYF. The CDR3 bases are TGTGCCAGCAGCACTAGCGGGGGCGAGACCCAGTACTTC. The chain links TRBV5-6 to TRBJ2-5, with 11 nucleotides matching TRBD2. CDR3 length: 13 amino acids. Germline assignment: CDR1 SGHDT and CDR2 YYEEEE. Trimming cost V 4 bases and J 5 bases; bases outside gene matches: 1.

The chain couples TRBV9 to TRBJ2-1; possibly TRBD1 or TRBD2 for D (5 bases each). Germline loops: CDR1 SGDLS, CDR2 YYNGEE. This CDR3 has 13 amino acids. With 1 base removed from V and 14 bases from J, the gap between germline ends came to 16 bases. The CDR3 here is CASSVRLGGRKFF. CDR3 in DNA: TGTGCCAGCAGCGTACGGCTTGGGGGTCGTAAGTTCTTC.

The genes are TRBV7-9 and TRBJ1-4; D is unclear. CDR1 is SEHNR, CDR2 FQNEAQ, per germline (reference sequence). The V and J ends lost 1 base and 13 bases respectively, with 13 bases between them. The CDR3 length is 13 residues. The DNA for the CDR3 is TGTGCCAGCAGCTTAGATGGCAGTCAGAGACTGTTTTTT. The encoded protein is CASSLDGSQRLFF.

The V and J genes are TRBV20-1 and TRBJ2-7; D is ambiguous. The CDR3 is made up of 14 amino acids. From germline, CDR1 is DFQATT and CDR2 SNEGSKA (reference sequence). V was trimmed by 0 bases and J by 3 bases, leaving 12 bases between them. This chain's CDR3 is CSARDRRTNYEQYF. DNA for the CDR3: TGCAGTGCTAGAGATAGGCGGACCAACTACGAGCAGTACTTC.

This clonotype was detected only a few times. This chain joins TRBV9 and TRBJ2-1, with a possible D match to TRBD1 (6 bases). The CDR3 loop spans 16 amino acids. Germline V CDR1 and CDR2: SGDLS, YYNGEE. The V end was cut by 3 bases, the J end by 3 bases, with 16 bases between. CDR3 amino acids: CASSEGVRGGYNEQFF. CDR3 nucleotides: TGTGCCAGCAGCGAGGGAGTTAGAGGGGGCTACAATGAGCAGTTCTTC. Supplemented by reference TRBV9 and TRBJ2-1, the full variable domain reads DSGVTQTPKHLITATGQRVTLRCSPRSGDLSVYWYQQSLDQGLQFLIQYYNGEERAKGNILERFSAQQFPDLHSELNLSSLELGDSALYFCASSEGVRGGYNEQFFGPGTRLTVL.

A few counts support this clonotype. The CDR3 spells CASSQTTGPDTQYF. The CDR3 nucleotides read TGCGCCAGCAGCCAGACTACAGGGCCAGATACGCAGTATTTT. V usage is TRBV5-1 and J usage is TRBJ2-3, with TRBD1 as a possible D gene (6 bases). The V gene lost 4 bases and the J gene lost 4 bases, with 13 bases spanning the gap. This CDR3 is built from 14 residues. CDR1 SGHRS and CDR2 YFSETQ come from the germline V gene.

This chain connects TRBV11-3 to TRBJ2-1; 9 bases line up with TRBD1. In germline, CDR1 is SGHNT, CDR2 YENEEA. V was pared by 4 bases and J by 7 bases, with 11 bases of the junction left unmatched. The CDR3 loop spans 16 amino acids. The CDR3 sequence is CASSSFSGQGFNEQFF. The DNA for the CDR3 is TGTGCCAGCAGCTCATTCTCGGGACAGGGTTTTAATGAGCAGTTCTTC.

The rearrangement uses TRBV29-1 and TRBJ1-1, with D hard to call. Germline V gene lookup returns CDR1 SQVTM and CDR2 ANQGSEA. This CDR3 is built from 12 residues. V gave up 4 bases and J gave up 1 base, with 7 bases separating them. The CDR3, as DNA: TGCAGCGTTGTAGAGGGGAACACTGAAGCTTTCTTT. It translates to CSVVEGNTEAFF.

V is TRBV11-2 and J is TRBJ2-5, with 9 bases fitting TRBD2. V dropped 5 bases and J dropped 5; count of bases not matched to a gene: 12. The CDR3 has 16 residues. The germline gives CDR1 SGHAT, CDR2 FQNNGV. CDR3 sequence reads: CASSKTWTSESETQYF. CDR3 DNA sequence: TGTGCCAGCAGCAAAACGTGGACTAGCGAGAGTGAGACCCAGTACTTC.

This clonotype was detected a few times. The rearrangement links TRBV10-3 to TRBJ2-7; 9 bases are shared with TRBD1. The germline V gene encodes CDR1 ENHRY and CDR2 SYGVKD. The junction had 11 bases not matched to a gene; V was cut back by 3 bases and J by 5 bases. The length of the CDR3 is 16 residues. The CDR3 spells CAISDPPGTGYHEQYF. Here the CDR3 DNA reads TGTGCCATCAGTGACCCTCCAGGGACAGGGTACCACGAGCAGTACTTC.

This clonotype was detected only a few times. The rearrangement links TRBV27 to TRBJ1-2; no clear D. CDR1 and CDR2 (germline): MNHEY, SMNVEV (reference sequence). The CDR3 runs to 15 residues. Between the trimmed V and J ends, which lost 6 bases and 1 base, there was a span of 15 bases. The CDR3 DNA is TGTGCCAGCAGCCCCCGGGCAGTCAATAACTATGGCTACACCTTC. Translation gives CASSPRAVNNYGYTF.

As regards this clonotype: This may arise from a read error, as a much more abundant clone is one base away. The rearrangement links TRBV4-3 to TRBJ2-2; 8 bases align to TRBD1. The CDR3 loop spans 15 amino acids. Germline V gene data show CDR1 as LGHNA and CDR2 as YSLEER. CDR3: CDSSLTGGYGGELFF. DNA of the CDR3: TGCGACAGCAGCCTTACAGGGGGTTATGGCGGGGAGCTGTTTTTT.